The rows below give T cell receptor beta chains drawn from one sample of a study of blood T cell repertoires in COVID-19. Profiled with immunoSEQ multiplex PCR; TCRdb holds only in-frame clones, not every one. The table shows 200,000 to 250,000 clones, with around 89% occurring only once. Sequencing input: PBMCs or T cells enriched from blood (not recorded which). The receptors stem from a man between 50 and 59 years old who had been exposed to COVID-19. The CDR3 runs from the conserved cysteine through the conserved F or W. The order of the fields is clone size, D gene, V gene, CDR3 protein. D genes are given only for firm matches. Expanded clones get a size class; other rows say once, few or many, or leave the size out.

.,.,TRBV7-9,CASSLIPHRQGNSPLHF
.,.,TRBV6-6,CASSSGAGDYNEQFF
.,TRBD1,TRBV28,CASSSQGTGENQPQHF
.,.,TRBV9,CASSPSGGLDEKLFF
.,TRBD1,TRBV2,CASSGQGVEGYTF
.,.,TRBV23-1,CASSRRNYGYTF
.,TRBD2,TRBV28,CASTPSSGYTQYF
.,.,TRBV27,CASSSSPWEDEQFF
.,.,TRBV18,CASSPPEHRNEKLFF
.,TRBD1,TRBV2,CASSVGQGSGYTF
.,TRBD1,TRBV19,CASKDRGLLVETQYF
.,.,TRBV5-4,CASSPADTYNEQFF
.,TRBD2,TRBV6-2/TRBV6-3,CASSFSSGGVQETQYF
.,TRBD1,TRBV27,CASSPRQGSYNEQFF
.,.,TRBV27,CASSPVPAAHYGYTF
once,.,TRBV7-8,CASSFSGPGELFF
.,TRBD1,TRBV6-4,CASRTGTGDRKINQPQHF
.,.,TRBV9,CASSVALGLNYGYTF
.,.,TRBV19,CASSMGQGFEAFF
few,.,TRBV5-6,CASRLNTGELFF
.,TRBD2,TRBV11-3,CASSLVGGVGLETQYF
.,TRBD2,TRBV5-6,CASSLTITGLGETQYF
.,.,TRBV5-6,CASSPAPGAGEKLFF
.,TRBD1,TRBV27,CASSLSPDRGLGKAFF
.,.,TRBV4-1,CASRYSAVQLNEQFF
.,TRBD1,TRBV5-1,CASSLGGQGRGQETQYF
.,.,TRBV9,CASSVGAGARSGNTIYF
.,TRBD1,TRBV19,CASSTTGGAFYGYTF
.,.,TRBV5-1,CASSLEASGGENTIYF
.,.,TRBV19,CASSINGASSYNEQFF
.,.,TRBV2,CASVGGGYTQYF
.,.,TRBV7-9,CASSLRGSTSTDTQYF
once,TRBD1,TRBV9,CASSARQGNSPLHF
.,TRBD1,TRBV7-8,CASSSRQGGTIYF
.,.,TRBV2,CASTVSGTYNEQFF
.,.,TRBV6-5,CASSYAGFGNQPQHF
.,.,TRBV18,CASSPTPRTDKQYNYGYTF
.,.,TRBV6-2/TRBV6-3,CASSWTDPRTEAFF
.,TRBD1,TRBV13,CASSSGTEDNRVYGYTF
.,.,TRBV5-1,CASSWIYSSYNEQFF
.,TRBD2,TRBV5-4,CASSISGGGQSYEQYF
few,.,TRBV7-3,CASSLDPVLYNEQFF
.,.,TRBV5-1,CASSLASGRYEKLFF
.,.,TRBV12-3/TRBV12-4,CASSLTADTQYF
.,.,TRBV3-1/TRBV3-2,CASSQRGIPPETQYF
.,.,TRBV5-1,CASSSTGIMNTEAFF
.,TRBD1,TRBV28,CASSLRDSYNEQFF
.,.,TRBV9,CASSVDGAVYQPQHF
.,.,TRBV9,CASSAREGAGYGYTF
.,.,TRBV29-1,CSVERQTLNTEAFF
.,.,TRBV6-5,CASRLTGSSGYTF
.,.,TRBV18,CASSGFTGRGNTIYF
.,.,TRBV18,CASSPRVTDTQYF
.,.,TRBV28,CASSAGGAYGYTF
.,TRBD2,TRBV5-1,CASGNSGGPGETQYF
.,TRBD1,TRBV19,CASSDRAGGLAQPQHF